The 25 T cell receptor beta chains below come from one sample, sequenced in a study of T cell changes during pregnancy in multiple sclerosis. Sequencing was performed with immunoSEQ multiplex PCR; in TCRdb, only in-frame clones are kept and a portion is missing. This sample yields about 110,000 clones, of which about 89% are seen a single time; roughly 1.6% belongs to the top ten. Here the sequenced sample was peripheral blood, taken before pregnancy. Receptors originate from a female donor with multiple sclerosis, enrolled in a pregnancy study.

The sample holds one count of this clone. V usage is TRBV13 and J usage is TRBJ1-1; the D gene is possibly TRBD1 (6 bases). This CDR3 has 17 residues. Trimming shortened V by 2 bases and J by 0 bases, and 16 bases separated the two germline ends. The germline V gene encodes CDR1 PRHDT and CDR2 FYEKMQ (reference sequence). As DNA, the CDR3 is TGTGCCAGCAGCTTACGCAGACAGGATGGGTTGAACACTGAAGCTTTCTTT. This translates into CASSLRRQDGLNTEAFF. The full variable domain, completed using reference TRBV13 and TRBJ1-1, is AAGVIQSPRHLIKEKRETATLKCYPIPRHDTVYWYQQGPGQDPQFLISFYEKMQSDKGSIPDRFSAQQFSDYHSELNMSSLELGDSALYFCASSLRRQDGLNTEAFFGQGTRLTVV.

This chain joins TRBV15 and TRBJ1-5, with a tentative D call TRBD1 (5 bases). The CDR3 covers 14 residues. Germline assignment: CDR1 LNHNV and CDR2 YYDKDF (reference sequence). Trimming cost V 10 bases and J 3 bases, with 16 bases left between them. The CDR3 nucleotides read TGTGCCATACCGAGTCCGGGACTCAATCAGCCCCAGCATTTT. It specifies CAIPSPGLNQPQHF.

V gene TRBV7-3 combines with J gene TRBJ1-1, with D possibly being TRBD1 (6 bases). V lost 5 bases, J lost 2 bases, and 15 bases lay in between. The CDR3 consists of 15 residues. Germline CDR1 reads SGHTA; CDR2 reads FQGTGA. The CDR3: CASSPQGFGNTEAFF. The CDR3 DNA reads TGTGCCAGCAGCCCACAGGGTTTTGGTAACACTGAAGCTTTCTTT.

The chain links TRBV7-2 to TRBJ2-1, with 10 bases fitting TRBD2. The CDR3 spans 16 residues. V gave up 5 bases and J gave up 9 bases; unmatched junction bases: 13. Germline loops: CDR1 SGHTA, CDR2 FQGNSA. CDR3 in amino acids: CASSPTGTSVRGEQFF. DNA of the CDR3: TGTGCCAGCAGCCCTACCGGGACTAGCGTCCGGGGTGAGCAGTTCTTC.

The chain employs TRBV27 and TRBJ2-1; TRBD2 matches 10 bases. Trimming at V came to 5 bases and at J to 0 bases, leaving 13 bases not matched to a gene. CDR1 is MNHEY, CDR2 SMNVEV, per germline (reference sequence). This CDR3 is built from 19 residues. In nucleotides, the CDR3 is TGTGCCAGCAGTCCCCGGGTTAGCGGGGGGCTCAGCTCCTACAATGAGCAGTTCTTC. It specifies CASSPRVSGGLSSYNEQFF.

The chain employs TRBV9 and TRBJ2-1, with 7 bases that match TRBD1. The V segment lost 4 bases and the J segment 6 bases; nucleotides outside the gene matches: 7. Looked up from germline, CDR1 is SGDLS and CDR2 is YYNGEE. The CDR3 loop spans 14 amino acids. As DNA, the CDR3 is TGTGCCAGCAGCTTAGACAGGGTTAGCAATGAGCAGTTCTTC. It yields the protein CASSLDRVSNEQFF.

The rearrangement uses TRBV2 and TRBJ2-7; D is unclear. The CDR3 totals 13 residues. Germline V gene sequence: CDR1 SNHLY, CDR2 FYNNEI. V gave up 1 base and J gave up 3 bases, with 7 bases separating them. The CDR3 DNA reads TGTGCCAGCAGTGAAGAACAGAACTACGAGCAGTACTTC. Protein product: CASSEEQNYEQYF.

This chain links TRBV7-8 with TRBJ2-1, with 10 bases lining up with TRBD2. The CDR3 spans 16 residues. V lost 4 bases to trimming and J lost 6 bases; unmatched junction nucleotides: 9. From germline, CDR1 is SGHVS and CDR2 FQNEAQ. This chain's CDR3 is CASSSTWGTSVNEQFF. In nucleotides, the CDR3 is TGTGCCAGCAGCTCGACCTGGGGGACTAGCGTCAATGAGCAGTTCTTC.

The CDR3 coding sequence is TGTGCCAGCAGCCAACGGACTAGCGGAAGGGGGGCCAATGAGCAGTTCTTC. Translation gives CASSQRTSGRGANEQFF. The rearrangement uses TRBV13 and TRBJ2-1, with 10 bases matching TRBD2. The germline V gene has CDR1 PRHDT and CDR2 FYEKMQ (reference sequence). Trimming removed 5 bases from V and 6 bases from J; junction bases left unmatched: 13. CDR3 length equals 17 residues.

This chain uses TRBV15 with TRBJ2-5; 8 bases fit TRBD2. The J call may not be correct, given that the DNA end is closer to TRBJ2-7. Germline V CDR1 and CDR2: LNHNV, YYDKDF (reference sequence). The CDR3 extends over 15 amino acids. This chain's CDR3 is CATSRAAGVTYEQYF. The CDR3 DNA sequence: TGTGCCACCAGCAGAGCAGCGGGAGTAACCTACGAGCAGTACTTC.

V gene TRBV2 combines with J gene TRBJ1-6; D may be TRBD1 (5 bases). The CDR3 sequence is 15 residues long. The germline V gene has CDR1 SNHLY and CDR2 FYNNEI. V was shortened by 2 bases and J by 9 bases, with 14 bases between the two germline ends. The CDR3 DNA follows: TGTGCCAGCAGTGAATATCAGGGTGTGGGTTCACCCCTCCACTTT. This translates into CASSEYQGVGSPLHF. Full variable domain (missing parts from reference TRBV2 and TRBJ1-6): EPEVTQTPSHQVTQMGQEVILRCVPISNHLYFYWYRQILGQKVEFLVSFYNNEISEKSEIFDDQFSVERPDGSNFTLKIRSTKLEDSAMYFCASSEYQGVGSPLHFGNGTRLTVT.

The rearrangement links TRBV6-1 to TRBJ1-1; D is uncertain. The CDR3 runs 13 residues. V was cut by 1 base and J by 3 bases, with 6 bases left in between. Germline V CDR1 and CDR2: MNHNS, SASEGT. The CDR3 DNA reads as TGTGCCAGCAGTGAAGATCGGGACACTGAAGCTTTCTTT. This sequence encodes CASSEDRDTEAFF.

This rearrangement joins TRBV7-6 to TRBJ1-5, with 8 bases lining up with TRBD1. The CDR3 totals 18 residues. From germline, CDR1 is SGHVS and CDR2 FNYEAQ. J gave up 3 bases and V 5 bases, and 15 bases lay outside the gene matches. The CDR3 sequence: CASSRRTGIFMNNQPQHF. The CDR3 bases are TGTGCCAGCAGCCGGCGGACAGGGATTTTTATGAACAATCAGCCCCAGCATTTT. Full variable domain (missing parts from reference TRBV7-6 and TRBJ1-5): GAGVSQSPRYKVTKRGQDVALRCDPISGHVSLYWYRQALGQGPEFLTYFNYEAQQDKSGLPNDRFSAERPEGSISTLTIQRTEQRDSAMYRCASSRRTGIFMNNQPQHFGDGTRLSIL.

The chain is built from TRBV19 and TRBJ2-1, with unresolved D. The germline V gene has CDR1 LNHDA and CDR2 SQIVND (reference sequence). The CDR3 runs to 14 residues. Trimming stripped 5 bases from V and 5 bases from J, with 13 bases between. In DNA, the CDR3 is TGTGCCAGTAGTTTAAGACTGAATGACAATGAGCAGTTCTTC. Its translation is CASSLRLNDNEQFF.

The rearrangement uses TRBV6-1 and TRBJ1-6; 9 positions match TRBD1. CDR1 MNHNS and CDR2 SASEGT come from the germline V gene. Germline trimming cut 4 bases from V and 13 bases from J; bases unmatched to any gene: 14. The CDR3 contains 16 residues. This CDR3 is CASSAIPGQGLSPLHF. The CDR3 DNA reads TGTGCCAGCAGTGCCATCCCGGGACAGGGACTTTCCCCCCTCCACTTT.

The chain links TRBV27 to TRBJ2-1, with 12 positions matching TRBD2. Trimming at V came to 5 bases and at J to 3 bases, leaving 2 bases not matched to a gene. Germline CDR1 reads MNHEY; CDR2 reads SMNVEV (reference sequence). The CDR3 totals 15 residues. CDR3 sequence (DNA): TGTGCCAGCAGTCTAGCGGGAGGGCTCTACAATGAGCAGTTCTTC. This gives the protein CASSLAGGLYNEQFF.

The chain joins TRBV28 to TRBJ1-5; 8 bases agree with TRBD1. The CDR3 is made up of 18 amino acids. The J segment lost 2 bases and the V segment lost 7 bases, leaving 16 bases of the junction unmatched. Looked up from germline, CDR1 is MDHEN and CDR2 is SYDVKM. The CDR3: CASTPHQGPGGGNQPQHF. CDR3 coding DNA: TGTGCCAGCACCCCCCACCAGGGCCCAGGGGGCGGCAATCAGCCCCAGCATTTT. Variable domain in full (rest from reference TRBV28 and TRBJ1-5): DVKVTQSSRYLVKRTGEKVFLECVQDMDHENMFWYRQDPGLGLRLIYFSYDVKMKEKGDIPEGYSVSREKKERFSLILESASTNQTSMYLCASTPHQGPGGGNQPQHFGDGTRLSIL.

The sample holds many counts of this clone. The sample contains more than one DNA sequence encoding this CDR3. The chain employs TRBV27 and TRBJ1-1; D is possibly TRBD1 (6 bases). Germline V gives CDR1 MNHEY, CDR2 SMNVEV (reference sequence). This CDR3 has 13 amino acids. V gave up 2 bases and J gave up 4 bases, with 8 bases separating them. The DNA of the CDR3 is TGTGCCAGCAGTTTAGGCAGGGGCACTGAAGCTTTCTTT. Its protein product is CASSLGRGTEAFF.

J is TRBJ1-5 and V is TRBV6-6; D perhaps matches TRBD1 (6 bases). CDR3 length: 15 amino acids. From germline, CDR1 is MNHNY and CDR2 SVGAGI (reference sequence). V was pared by 5 bases and J by 3 bases, with 14 bases between. DNA for the CDR3: TGTGCCAGCAGTCGAAGCCGGGACAACAATCAGCCCCAGCATTTT. Translating it yields CASSRSRDNNQPQHF.

This clone appeared once. The chain employs TRBV6-1 and TRBJ1-4; maybe TRBD1 (5 bases). V lost 6 bases to trimming and J lost 5 bases, with 13 bases between them. This CDR3 has 14 residues. Looked up from germline, CDR1 is MNHNS and CDR2 is SASEGT. CDR3 nucleotides: TGTGCCAGCAGACCCAGGGTGATGAATGAAAAACTGTTTTTT. Its protein is CASRPRVMNEKLFF.

The chain links TRBV11-2 to TRBJ2-5, with D perhaps matching TRBD1 (5 bases). V was cut by 5 bases and J by 3 bases, with 13 bases left in between. The CDR3 is made up of 14 amino acids. The germline gives CDR1 SGHAT, CDR2 FQNNGV. The CDR3 spells CASSPRTSKETQYF. The CDR3 region has the DNA TGTGCCAGCAGCCCAAGGACAAGTAAAGAGACCCAGTACTTC.

This sequence joins TRBV4-3 and TRBJ1-6, with unresolved D. CDR3 length: 16 residues. V shed 3 bases and J shed 7 bases, with 16 bases lying between them. CDR1 is LGHNA and CDR2 is YSLEER in the germline V gene. CDR3 in DNA: TGCGCCAGCAGCCAGGATCCCCAGGCTACCAATTCACCCCTCCACTTT. Amino acid sequence: CASSQDPQATNSPLHF.

The V and J genes are TRBV28 and TRBJ2-1; TRBD2 matches at 10 bases. Germline-derived CDR1 and CDR2 are MDHEN and SYDVKM. Losses at the gene ends were 8 bases for V and 3 bases for J; bases not matched to a gene: 7. The CDR3 is 15 amino acids. The chain's CDR3 is CASGDLAGGYNEQFF. The CDR3 DNA reads as TGTGCCAGCGGGGACTTAGCGGGAGGCTACAATGAGCAGTTCTTC. Based on the CDR3 plus reference TRBV28 and TRBJ2-1, the full variable domain is DVKVTQSSRYLVKRTGEKVFLECVQDMDHENMFWYRQDPGLGLRLIYFSYDVKMKEKGDIPEGYSVSREKKERFSLILESASTNQTSMYLCASGDLAGGYNEQFFGPGTRLTVL.

Concerning this clone itself: The junction shows a germline mismatch at one end, possibly a read error. V is TRBV14 and J is TRBJ2-3, with D maybe TRBD2 (6 bases). The CDR3 is made up of 19 amino acids. Germline CDR1 SGHDN, CDR2 FVKESK. CDR3 sequence: CASSQDEQVADRFTDMQYF. DNA for the CDR3: TGTGCCAGCAGCCAAGATGAGCAGGTAGCGGACCGTTTCACAGATATGCAGTATTTT.

The CDR3 sequence: CASSSSPGLADPQYF. CDR3 DNA sequence: TGTGCCAGCAGCTCTTCACCGGGACTAGCGGATCCGCAGTATTTT. This sequence joins TRBV6-5 and TRBJ2-3, with 11 positions matching TRBD2. This CDR3 region has 15 residues. Germline trimming cut 6 bases from V and 10 bases from J; bases unmatched to any gene: 12. Germline CDR1 is MNHEY and CDR2 is SVGAGI.